Below are 2 T cell receptor beta chains sequenced from a single sample in a study of T cell responses to AZD1222 COVID-19 vaccine. The table came from immunoSEQ multiplex PCR; TCRdb's copy has only in-frame clones and leaves some out. This table has roughly 180,000 clones, roughly nine tenths appearing once. Sample: peripheral blood, taken on day 0 of AZD1222 vaccination. The receptors here all came from an adult in good health.

The chain has TRBV3-1 (or the pseudogene TRBV3-2) and TRBJ2-1, with TRBD2 matching over 10 bases. Germline V gene lookup returns CDR1 LGHDT and CDR2 YNNKEL (reference sequence). The CDR3 covers 19 residues. The trim removed 4 bases at V and 7 bases at J, leaving 19 bases unmatched. The CDR3 DNA reads as TGTGCCAGCAGCCTTAGGGGACTAGCGTCTGCCGCAGGAGCAAATGAGCAGTTCTTC. It encodes CASSLRGLASAAGANEQFF.

The gene calls are TRBV6-5 and TRBJ2-7, with 11 bases matching TRBD2. This CDR3 has 15 residues. The junction had 6 bases not matched to a gene; V was cut back by 7 bases and J by 1 base. Germline lookup yields CDR1 MNHEY and CDR2 SVGAGI. The CDR3: CASTPSGRSSYEQYF. The CDR3 bases are TGTGCCAGCACTCCTAGCGGGAGGTCTTCCTACGAGCAGTACTTC.